The 16 T cell receptor beta chains presented below share a single source sample, sequenced in a study of CD8 T cells in ankylosing spondylitis. Study-wide points: It appeared that ankylosing spondylitis blood was characterized by a TCR beta motif of fewer than ten highly homologous variants.

MiXCR, applied by TCRdb to the 5' RACE reads, yields one record per CDR3 protein. The sample records approximately 400,000 distinct CDR3 sequences, 17% being singletons. Their specific antigens are unknown. Material: blood, either unsorted or a sorted T cell fraction (not recorded which). These receptors all come from a male donor with ankylosing spondylitis.

The V call is TRBV6-5, the J call TRBJ2-7, with 7 bases lining up with TRBD2. The V gene end was trimmed by 4 bases and the J gene end by 0 bases; junction bases not matched to a gene: 3. This CDR3 is built from 14 residues. Germline CDR1 is MNHEY and CDR2 is SVGAGI. As DNA, the CDR3 is TGTGCCAGCAGTTCGGGGAGGGGCTCCTACGAGCAGTACTTC. Encoded protein: CASSSGRGSYEQYF.

The V call is TRBV29-1, the J call TRBJ2-1; D not resolved. Germline V gives CDR1 SQVTM, CDR2 ANQGSEA. With 8 bases removed from V and 0 bases from J, the gap between germline ends came to 14 bases. CDR3 length equals 14 residues. This CDR3 reads CSFLADTSYNEQFF. As DNA, the CDR3 is TGCAGCTTTCTGGCCGACACCTCCTACAATGAGCAGTTCTTC.

J is TRBJ1-4 and V is TRBV3-1; 9 bases align to TRBD1. The CDR3 has 13 residues. The germline V gene encodes CDR1 LGHDT and CDR2 YNNKEL (reference sequence). J gave up 7 bases and V 10 bases, and 7 bases lay outside the gene matches. CDR3 in DNA: TGTGCCACCAAGGGACAGGGACGTGAAAAACTGTTTTTT. Protein sequence: CATKGQGREKLFF.

CDR3 sequence reads: CASSLGPANPNSPLHF. The CDR3 DNA sequence: TGTGCCAGCAGCTTAGGGCCCGCCAACCCTAATTCACCCCTCCACTTT. This chain joins TRBV5-5 and TRBJ1-6; D gene unclear. This CDR3 region has 16 residues. V was pared by 2 bases and J by 6 bases, with 15 bases between. CDR1 SGHKS and CDR2 YYEKEE come from the germline V gene (reference sequence).

This clonotype was recorded a few times. The V and J genes are TRBV7-2 and TRBJ1-1; D may be TRBD1 (5 bases). The V end lost 6 bases, the J end lost 8 bases, and 10 bases lay between the germline ends. Germline CDR1 and CDR2: SGHTA and FQGNSA. The CDR3 covers 11 residues. CDR3 in DNA: TGTGCCAGCAGACTACAGGTCGAAGCTTTCTTT. As protein: CASRLQVEAFF.

The V gene is TRBV6-2 or TRBV6-3, the J gene TRBJ1-2; no firm D call. Trimming stripped 6 bases from V and 4 bases from J, with 12 bases between. The CDR3 runs 13 residues. Per the germline V gene, CDR1 is MNHEY and CDR2 is SVGEGT. CDR3 DNA: TGTGCCAGCAGGCCTGATATGGGCTATGGCTACACCTTC. Its protein product is CASRPDMGYGYTF.

The rearrangement joins TRBV25-1 to TRBJ2-1; TRBD2 aligns across 11 bases. The CDR3 runs to 17 residues. The germline V gene has CDR1 MGHDK and CDR2 SYGVNS. V was pared by 1 base and J by 7 bases, with 9 bases of the junction left unmatched. The CDR3 spells CASSESRTSGSRNEQFF. In nucleotides, the CDR3 is TGTGCCAGCAGTGAATCCCGAACTAGCGGGAGTAGAAATGAGCAGTTCTTC. Supplemented by reference TRBV25-1 and TRBJ2-1, the full variable domain reads EADIYQTPRYLVIGTGKKITLECSQTMGHDKMYWYQQDPGMELHLIHYSYGVNSTEKGDLSSESTVSRIRTEHFPLTLESARPSHTSQYLCASSESRTSGSRNEQFFGPGTRLTVL.

The chain has TRBV18 and TRBJ2-1; 11 bases line up with TRBD2. Germline-derived CDR1 and CDR2 are KGHSH and LQKENI. There are 16 residues in the CDR3. Trimming at V came to 0 bases and at J to 6 bases, leaving 4 bases not matched to a gene. Here the CDR3 reads CASSPPTLAGGNEQFF. DNA of the CDR3: TGTGCCAGCTCACCACCGACCCTAGCGGGGGGCAATGAGCAGTTCTTC.

This clonotype was seen more than once but under ten times. The chain combines TRBV2 with TRBJ1-1; D unresolved. V gave up 1 base and J gave up 4 bases, with 4 bases separating them. Germline V gene data show CDR1 as SNHLY and CDR2 as FYNNEI. The CDR3 covers 12 residues. The CDR3, as DNA: TGTGCCAGCAGTGAAGGGCGCACTGAAGCTTTCTTT. It encodes CASSEGRTEAFF.

This clonotype was seen at least ten times. This chain links TRBV12-3 or TRBV12-4 with TRBJ1-1; D uncertain. V lost 6 bases and J lost 1, with 9 bases in between. The CDR3 is 13 amino acids. The CDR3 reads CASSQTKNTEAFF. The CDR3 region has the DNA TGTGCCAGCAGCCAGACAAAGAACACTGAAGCTTTCTTT.

In its sample, this clonotype was seen many times. The chain couples TRBV20-1 to TRBJ2-2; the D gene is possibly TRBD2 (5 bases). The CDR3 runs 14 residues. CDR1 DFQATT and CDR2 SNEGSKA come from the germline V gene (reference sequence). Trimming removed 1 base from V and 5 bases from J, with 11 bases in between. CDR3 sequence reads: CSARATGITGELFF. CDR3 nucleotide sequence: TGCAGTGCTAGAGCTACCGGGATAACCGGGGAGCTGTTTTTT.

The rearrangement links TRBV20-1 to TRBJ2-5; 10 nucleotides line up with TRBD2. The CDR3 has 15 amino acids. Trimming took 3 bases from V and 4 from J; bases not matched to a gene: 8. CDR1 DFQATT and CDR2 SNEGSKA come from the germline V gene (reference sequence). Here the CDR3 reads CSASLAGVRGETQYF. In DNA form, the CDR3 reads TGCAGTGCTAGTCTAGCGGGAGTACGGGGAGAGACCCAGTACTTC.

In its sample, this clonotype was seen a few times. The gene calls are TRBV28 and TRBJ1-6, with 10 positions matching TRBD1. V trimming: 3 bases; J trimming: 10 bases; junction bases outside the gene matches: 9. CDR1 is MDHEN and CDR2 is SYDVKM in the germline V gene. This CDR3 is built from 16 residues. The chain's CDR3 is CASSLPRQGAWSPLHF. Here the CDR3 DNA reads TGTGCCAGCAGTTTGCCGCGACAGGGGGCTTGGTCACCCCTCCACTTT.

The rearrangement joins TRBV20-1 to TRBJ1-1, with D unclear. CDR3 size: 15 residues. The V end lost 3 bases, the J end lost 9 bases, and 23 bases lay between the germline ends. The V gene's germline CDR1 is DFQATT and CDR2 SNEGSKA (reference sequence). CDR3 nucleotide sequence: TGCAGTGCTAGGAATACAGAACAGCAGACGCGTCAAGCTTTCTTT. As protein: CSARNTEQQTRQAFF.

This clonotype appeared many times. The chain uses TRBV6-2 or TRBV6-3 and TRBJ2-5, with 9 bases lining up with TRBD1. The germline CDR1 and CDR2 sequences are MNHEY and SVGEGT. J was trimmed by 6 bases and V by 6 bases; bases with no gene match: 5. The CDR3 has 13 amino acids. CDR3: CASSRDRGKTQYF. The CDR3 DNA reads as TGTGCCAGCAGCCGTGACAGGGGGAAGACCCAGTACTTC.

The chain is built from TRBV5-8 and TRBJ2-3; possibly TRBD2 for D (6 bases). The CDR3 contains 14 residues. V lost 8 bases and J 2 bases, leaving 15 bases between the germline ends. CDR1 is SGHTS and CDR2 is YDEGEE in the germline V gene. As DNA, the CDR3 is TGTGCCAGTAAACTGGGGGGTTCCACAGATACGCAGTATTTT. This gives the protein CASKLGGSTDTQYF.